This passage covers 15 T cell receptor beta chains from one sample sequenced in a study of blood T cell repertoires in COVID-19. Measured with immunoSEQ multiplex PCR; TCRdb has only the in-frame clones, and not every one. Counted here are about 240,000 clones, about 80% occurring once; the ten biggest clones make up 1.9%. Sequenced: peripheral blood. The receptors were gathered from a man aged 30 to 39 who had recovered from COVID-19.

This chain links TRBV5-1 with TRBJ1-3; 12 bases agree with TRBD1. This CDR3 spans 18 amino acids. Trimming took 0 bases from V and 3 from J; bases not matched to a gene: 7. CDR1 is SGHRS, CDR2 YFSETQ, per germline. The CDR3: CASSLVGTGGSFGNTIYF. For the CDR3, the DNA is TGCGCCAGCAGCTTGGTAGGGACAGGGGGCTCCTTTGGAAACACCATATATTTT.

The chain has TRBV20-1 and TRBJ2-7, with 12 bases matching TRBD2. The V and J ends lost 3 bases and 3 bases, in that order; junction bases with no gene match: 9. Germline V CDR1 and CDR2: DFQATT, SNEGSKA (reference sequence). The CDR3 contains 16 residues. This CDR3 reads CSASRLAGVRGYEQYV. CDR3 coding DNA: TGCAGTGCTAGTAGACTAGCGGGGGTTCGAGGCTACGAGCAGTACGTC.

This clone was picked up one time. The V gene is TRBV5-4, the J gene TRBJ2-2, with D possibly matching TRBD2 (6 bases). V dropped 3 bases and J dropped 6 bases, with 18 bases sitting between them. Looked up from germline, CDR1 is SGHNT and CDR2 is YYREEE (reference sequence). The CDR3 has 16 amino acids. The CDR3: CASSSPAGRVPGELFF. Here the CDR3 DNA reads TGTGCCAGCAGCTCCCCAGCGGGCCGCGTACCCGGGGAGCTGTTTTTT.

The rearrangement joins TRBV5-6 to TRBJ2-2; D unclear. CDR1 and CDR2 from the germline V gene are SGHDT and YYEEEE. The V gene lost 1 base and the J gene lost 3 bases, with 13 bases spanning the gap. The CDR3 totals 16 residues. The CDR3 spells CASSLFSSRDTGELFF. Here the CDR3 DNA reads TGTGCCAGCAGCTTGTTCAGTAGCAGAGACACCGGGGAGCTGTTTTTT.

V gene TRBV12-3 or TRBV12-4 combines with J gene TRBJ2-4; 10 bases fit TRBD1. This CDR3 is 13 amino acids long. The ends lost 8 bases at V and 8 bases at J; junction bases unmatched: 6. The CDR3 spells CASGGTGADIQYF. The DNA of the CDR3 is TGTGCCAGCGGGGGGACAGGGGCGGACATTCAGTACTTC.

This chain uses TRBV9 with TRBJ2-2; D not certain. Trimming stripped 0 bases from V and 6 bases from J, with 9 bases between. Germline V lookup: CDR1 SGDLS, CDR2 YYNGEE. The CDR3 spans 14 residues. CDR3 region: CASSVEVAAGELFF. Written as DNA, the CDR3 is TGTGCCAGCAGCGTAGAAGTGGCGGCCGGGGAGCTGTTTTTT.

The genes are TRBV6-5 and TRBJ2-7; TRBD2 agrees at 7 bases. Trimming removed 9 bases from V and 6 bases from J; junction bases left unmatched: 8. Germline CDR1 is MNHEY and CDR2 is SVGAGI. The CDR3 extends over 12 amino acids. The chain's CDR3 is CARSGGKPEQYV. The DNA for the CDR3 is TGTGCCAGATCCGGGGGGAAGCCCGAGCAGTACGTC.

V usage is TRBV14 and J usage is TRBJ2-7, with D unclear. Trimming removed 1 base at V and 3 bases at J, with 10 bases between. The CDR3 totals 14 residues. Germline V gene lookup returns CDR1 SGHDN and CDR2 FVKESK. CDR3 sequence: CASSQVERHYEQYF. In DNA, the CDR3 is TGTGCCAGCAGCCAAGTTGAAAGACACTACGAGCAGTACTTC.

The V and J genes are TRBV10-3 and TRBJ1-1; 7 nucleotides align to TRBD1. The germline gives CDR1 ENHRY, CDR2 SYGVKD. J gave up 1 base and V 10 bases, and 12 bases lay outside the gene matches. The length of the CDR3 is 15 residues. The CDR3 DNA reads as TGTGCCACATCAGGGGGTCAGGAGACGAACACTGAAGCTTTCTTT. This codes for CATSGGQETNTEAFF.

The chain employs TRBV7-3 and TRBJ2-3; 7 bases match TRBD1. The CDR3 consists of 13 residues. Germline V lookup: CDR1 SGHTA, CDR2 FQGTGA. Unmatched junction bases numbered 0, after V lost 2 bases and J lost 4 bases. In DNA, the CDR3 is TGTGCCAGCAGCTTACAGGGGGCAGATACGCAGTATTTT. It specifies CASSLQGADTQYF.

The chain is built from TRBV25-1 and TRBJ1-1; D not resolved. Germline V gives CDR1 MGHDK, CDR2 SYGVNS. Trimming cost V 4 bases and J 4 bases, with 16 bases left between them. The CDR3 has 15 amino acids. The CDR3 DNA is TGTGCCAGCAGTGCCCCAGCAGGTTGGGTCACTGAAGCTTTCTTT. Protein product: CASSAPAGWVTEAFF.

About this clone: This may be a read error: a much more frequent sequence differs by one nucleotide. The gene calls are TRBV5-6 and TRBJ1-3, with 7 bases fitting TRBD1. V gave up 2 bases and J gave up 2 bases; unmatched junction bases: 1. The germline V gene has CDR1 SGHDT and CDR2 YYEEEE. The CDR3 consists of 14 residues. The CDR3 is CASSFTGAGNTIYF. The CDR3 region has the DNA TGTGCCAGCAGCTTCACAGGGGCTGGAAACACCATATATTTT.

The chain couples TRBV5-1 to TRBJ2-2, with a tentative D call TRBD1 (6 bases). The germline gives CDR1 SGHRS, CDR2 YFSETQ. Between the trimmed V and J ends, which lost 2 bases and 4 bases, there was a span of 12 bases. The CDR3 runs 15 residues. The CDR3 bases are TGCGCCAGCAGCTTAACGGGACAAGCCACCGGGGAGCTGTTTTTT. Translation: CASSLTGQATGELFF.

The rearrangement uses TRBV18 and TRBJ2-3; D possibly corresponds to TRBD1 (5 bases). Germline CDR1 reads KGHSH; CDR2 reads LQKENI. The CDR3 length is 12 residues. Between the trimmed V and J ends, which lost 1 base and 6 bases, there was a span of 5 bases. The CDR3 DNA sequence: TGTGCCAGCTCACCACAGGGGGATACGCAGTATTTT. It codes for CASSPQGDTQYF.

V usage is TRBV3-1 (or the pseudogene TRBV3-2) and J usage is TRBJ2-5; 10 bases are a match to TRBD2. The CDR3 runs to 16 residues. The germline V gene encodes CDR1 LGHDT and CDR2 YNNKEL (reference sequence). The V segment lost 3 bases and the J segment 5 bases; nucleotides outside the gene matches: 9. The CDR3 loop reads CASSQIAGGPRETQYF. CDR3 DNA: TGTGCCAGCAGCCAGATAGCGGGGGGCCCCCGTGAGACCCAGTACTTC.